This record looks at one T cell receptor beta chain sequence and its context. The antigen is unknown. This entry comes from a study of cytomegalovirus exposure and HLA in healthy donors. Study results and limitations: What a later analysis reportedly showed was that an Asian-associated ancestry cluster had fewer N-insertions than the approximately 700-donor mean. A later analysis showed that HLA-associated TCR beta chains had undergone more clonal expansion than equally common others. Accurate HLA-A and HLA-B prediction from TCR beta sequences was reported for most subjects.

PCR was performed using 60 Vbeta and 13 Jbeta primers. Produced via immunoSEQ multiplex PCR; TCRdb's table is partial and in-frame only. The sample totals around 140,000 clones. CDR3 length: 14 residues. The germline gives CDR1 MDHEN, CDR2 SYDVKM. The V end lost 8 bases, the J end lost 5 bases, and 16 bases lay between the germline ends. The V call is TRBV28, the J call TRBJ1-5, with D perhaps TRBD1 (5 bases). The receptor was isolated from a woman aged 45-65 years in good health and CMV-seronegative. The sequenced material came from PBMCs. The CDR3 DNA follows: TGTGCCAGCGAAGGGGCAGGCCGTTATCAGCCCCAGCATTTT. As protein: CASEGAGRYQPQHF.